This T cell receptor (beta chain) was sequenced in a study of T cell repertoires in cytomegalovirus infection. Via MiXCR, TCRdb re-called the reads, giving one row per CDR3 protein. The sample lists more than 85,000 distinct CDR3 sequences, less than 25% occurring once. This clonotype was detected a few times. The specimen sequenced was CD8+ T cells from PBMCs. This clonotype originated in a human donor in good health (CMV status not recorded). Some clones in this sample may be carry-over from other donors' samples.

The CDR3 is CASKFYQGSNSPLHF. The CDR3 region has the DNA TGTGCCAGCAAATTCTATCAGGGTTCGAATTCACCCCTCCACTTT. The V and J genes are TRBV6-5 and TRBJ1-6, with a possible D match to TRBD1 (5 bases). This CDR3 is built from 15 residues. V was shortened by 7 bases and J by 7 bases, with 17 bases between the two germline ends. From germline, CDR1 is MNHEY and CDR2 SVGAGI.